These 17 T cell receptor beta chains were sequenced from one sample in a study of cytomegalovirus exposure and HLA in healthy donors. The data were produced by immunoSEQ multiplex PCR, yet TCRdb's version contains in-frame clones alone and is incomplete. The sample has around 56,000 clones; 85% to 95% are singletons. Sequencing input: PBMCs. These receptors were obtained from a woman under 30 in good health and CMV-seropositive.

CDR3 residues: CASSTGLGEQYF. In DNA form, the CDR3 reads TGTGCCAGCAGCACCGGACTGGGGGAGCAGTACTTC. The rearrangement uses TRBV7-2 and TRBJ2-7; the D gene is possibly TRBD2 (5 bases). The CDR3 is made up of 12 amino acids. Trimming removed 5 bases at V and 7 bases at J, with 12 bases between. In germline, CDR1 is SGHTA, CDR2 FQGNSA.

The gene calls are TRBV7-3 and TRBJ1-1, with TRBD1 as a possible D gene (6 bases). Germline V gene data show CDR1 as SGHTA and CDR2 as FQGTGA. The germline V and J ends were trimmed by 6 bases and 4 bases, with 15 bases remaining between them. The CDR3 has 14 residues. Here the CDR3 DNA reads TGTGCCAGCAGTACCCAGGGGTTGACCACTGAAGCTTTCTTT. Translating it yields CASSTQGLTTEAFF.

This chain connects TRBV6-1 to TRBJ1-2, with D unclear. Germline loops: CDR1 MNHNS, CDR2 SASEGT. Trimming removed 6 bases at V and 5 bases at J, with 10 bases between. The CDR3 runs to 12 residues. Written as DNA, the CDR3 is TGTGCCAGCAGGGGCGCCCTTTATGGCTACACCTTC. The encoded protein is CASRGALYGYTF.

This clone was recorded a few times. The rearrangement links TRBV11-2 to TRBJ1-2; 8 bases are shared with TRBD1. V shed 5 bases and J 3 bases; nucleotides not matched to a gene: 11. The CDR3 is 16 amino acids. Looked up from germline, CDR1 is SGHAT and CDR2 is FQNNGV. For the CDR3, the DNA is TGTGCCAGCAGCCCTTACCGACAGGGGAGTGACTATGGCTACACCTTC. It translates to CASSPYRQGSDYGYTF.

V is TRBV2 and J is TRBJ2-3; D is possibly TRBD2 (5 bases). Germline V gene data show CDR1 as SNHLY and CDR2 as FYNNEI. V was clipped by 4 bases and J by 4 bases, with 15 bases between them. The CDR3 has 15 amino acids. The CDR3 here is CASSGSFGRADTQYF. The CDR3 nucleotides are TGTGCCAGCAGTGGATCATTTGGGCGGGCAGATACGCAGTATTTT. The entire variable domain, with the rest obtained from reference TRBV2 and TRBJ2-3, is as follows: EPEVTQTPSHQVTQMGQEVILRCVPISNHLYFYWYRQILGQKVEFLVSFYNNEISEKSEIFDDQFSVERPDGSNFTLKIRSTKLEDSAMYFCASSGSFGRADTQYFGPGTRLTVL.

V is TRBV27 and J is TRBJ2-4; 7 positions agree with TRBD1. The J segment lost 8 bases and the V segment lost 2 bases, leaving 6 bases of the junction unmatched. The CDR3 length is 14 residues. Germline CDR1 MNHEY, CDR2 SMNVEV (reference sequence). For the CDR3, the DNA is TGTGCCAGCAGTTTAAGTATAGGGGGCGACATTCAGTACTTC. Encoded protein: CASSLSIGGDIQYF.

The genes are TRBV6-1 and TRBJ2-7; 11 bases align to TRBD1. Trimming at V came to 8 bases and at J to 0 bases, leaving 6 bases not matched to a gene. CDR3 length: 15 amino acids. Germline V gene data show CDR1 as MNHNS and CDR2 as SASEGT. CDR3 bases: TGTGCCAGCCTGTTGGGGACAGGGGGCTCCTACGAGCAGTACTTC. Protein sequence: CASLLGTGGSYEQYF.

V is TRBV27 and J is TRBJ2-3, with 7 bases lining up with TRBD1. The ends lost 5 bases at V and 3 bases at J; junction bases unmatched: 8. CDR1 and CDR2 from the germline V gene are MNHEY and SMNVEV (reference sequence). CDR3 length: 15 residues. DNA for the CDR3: TGTGCCAGCAGTCCCCGTGGCAGGGGGACAGATACGCAGTATTTT. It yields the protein CASSPRGRGTDTQYF.

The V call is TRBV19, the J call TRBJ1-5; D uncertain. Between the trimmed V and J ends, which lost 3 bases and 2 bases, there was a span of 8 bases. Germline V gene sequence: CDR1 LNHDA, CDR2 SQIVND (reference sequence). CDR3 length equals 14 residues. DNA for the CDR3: TGTGCCAGTAGTATTTACAGCCGCAATCAGCCCCAGCATTTT. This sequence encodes CASSIYSRNQPQHF.

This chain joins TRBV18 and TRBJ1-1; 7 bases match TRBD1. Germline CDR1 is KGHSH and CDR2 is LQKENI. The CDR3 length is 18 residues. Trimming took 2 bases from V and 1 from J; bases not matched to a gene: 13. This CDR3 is CASSPYGSVWDRNTEAFF. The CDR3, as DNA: TGTGCCAGCTCACCATACGGTTCGGTATGGGACAGGAACACTGAAGCTTTCTTT.

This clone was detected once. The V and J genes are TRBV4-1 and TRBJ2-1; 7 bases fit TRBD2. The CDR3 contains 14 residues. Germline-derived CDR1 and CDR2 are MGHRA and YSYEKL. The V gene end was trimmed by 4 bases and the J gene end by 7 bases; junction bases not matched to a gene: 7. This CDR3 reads CASSLLGRGNEQFF. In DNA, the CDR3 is TGCGCCAGCAGCCTCTTGGGGCGGGGGAATGAGCAGTTCTTC.

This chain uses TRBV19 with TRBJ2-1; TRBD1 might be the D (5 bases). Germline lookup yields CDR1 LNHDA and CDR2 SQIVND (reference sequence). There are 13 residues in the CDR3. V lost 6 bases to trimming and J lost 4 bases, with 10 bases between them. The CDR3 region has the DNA TGTGCCAGTAGATTAACAGGTTACAATGAGCAGTTCTTC. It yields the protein CASRLTGYNEQFF.

DNA of the CDR3: TGTGCCAGCAGCTCCAGGACTAGCGGGGGCACAGATACGCAGTATTTT. Translating it yields CASSSRTSGGTDTQYF. V is TRBV11-2 and J is TRBJ2-3; 12 bases match TRBD2. V was pared by 4 bases and J by 1 base, with 3 bases of the junction left unmatched. The CDR3 contains 16 residues. Per germline, CDR1 SGHAT and CDR2 FQNNGV.

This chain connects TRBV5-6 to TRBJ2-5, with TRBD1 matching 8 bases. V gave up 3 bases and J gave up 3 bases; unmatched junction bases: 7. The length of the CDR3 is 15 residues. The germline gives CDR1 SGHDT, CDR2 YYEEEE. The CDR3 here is CASSSIPDREETQYF. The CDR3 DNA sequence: TGTGCCAGCAGCTCTATCCCGGACAGGGAAGAGACCCAGTACTTC. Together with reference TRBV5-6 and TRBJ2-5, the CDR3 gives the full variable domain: DAGVTQSPTHLIKTRGQQVTLRCSPKSGHDTVSWYQQALGQGPQFIFQYYEEEERQRGNFPDRFSGHQFPNYSSELNVNALLLGDSALYLCASSSIPDREETQYFGPGTRLLVL.

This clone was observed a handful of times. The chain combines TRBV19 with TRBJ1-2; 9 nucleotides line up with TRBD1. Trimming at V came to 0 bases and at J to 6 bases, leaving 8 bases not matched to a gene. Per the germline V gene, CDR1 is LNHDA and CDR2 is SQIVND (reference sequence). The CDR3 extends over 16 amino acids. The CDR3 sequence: CASSIDLSTGGNGYTF. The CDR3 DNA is TGTGCCAGTAGTATAGATCTCTCCACAGGGGGCAATGGCTACACCTTC.

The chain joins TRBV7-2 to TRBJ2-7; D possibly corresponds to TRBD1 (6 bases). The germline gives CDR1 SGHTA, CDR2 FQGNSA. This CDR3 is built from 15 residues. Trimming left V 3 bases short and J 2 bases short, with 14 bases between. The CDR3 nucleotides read TGTGCCAGCAGCTTCCTACAGGGTGGGCCCTACGAGCAGTACTTC. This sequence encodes CASSFLQGGPYEQYF.

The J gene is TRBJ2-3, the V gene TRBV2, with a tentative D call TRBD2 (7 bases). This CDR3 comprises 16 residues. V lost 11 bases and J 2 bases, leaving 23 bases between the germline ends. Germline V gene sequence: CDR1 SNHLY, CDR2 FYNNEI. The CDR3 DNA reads TGTGCCTCCCCCAAAAACGGGGGGCATACCACAGATACGCAGTATTTT. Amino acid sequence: CASPKNGGHTTDTQYF.